The 2 T cell receptor beta chains below were found in one sample sequenced in a study of cytomegalovirus exposure and HLA in healthy donors. A multiplex PCR was run with 60 Vbeta primers and 13 Jbeta primers. Libraries were prepared by immunoSEQ multiplex PCR; TCRdb keeps only in-frame clonotypes and omits some of them. The sample has about 160,000 clones, roughly 80% seen once. Sequencing was carried out using PBMCs. The receptors shown here come from a male donor in good health and CMV-seronegative.

To note about this clone: Mismatch with germline at one junction end may stem from a read error. V and J are TRBV13 and TRBJ1-2; 11 bases fit TRBD1. The CDR3 sequence is 15 residues long. Per germline, CDR1 PRHDT and CDR2 FYEKMQ (reference sequence). The CDR3 loop reads CASSLRTGGNYGYPF. The CDR3 DNA reads TGTGCCAGCAGCCTGAGGACAGGGGGCAACTATGGCTACCCCTTC.

This clone was observed a few times. The chain recombines TRBV4-2 with TRBJ2-7; TRBD2 agrees at 11 bases. Germline V gene data show CDR1 as LGHNA and CDR2 as YNFKEQ. This CDR3 has 15 amino acids. Germline trimming cut 2 bases from V and 4 bases from J; bases unmatched to any gene: 4. The CDR3 is CASSQQLAGEYEQYF. DNA for the CDR3: TGTGCCAGCAGCCAACAACTAGCGGGGGAATACGAGCAGTACTTC.